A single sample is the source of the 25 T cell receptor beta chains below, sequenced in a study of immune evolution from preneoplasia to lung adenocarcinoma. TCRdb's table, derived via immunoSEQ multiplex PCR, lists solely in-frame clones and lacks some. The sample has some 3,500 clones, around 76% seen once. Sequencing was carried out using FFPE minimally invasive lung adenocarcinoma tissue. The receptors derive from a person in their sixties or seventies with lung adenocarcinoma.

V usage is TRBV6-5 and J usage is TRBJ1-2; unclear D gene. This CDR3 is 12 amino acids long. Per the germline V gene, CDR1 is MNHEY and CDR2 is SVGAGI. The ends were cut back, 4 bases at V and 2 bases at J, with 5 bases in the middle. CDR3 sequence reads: CASSLDNYGYTF. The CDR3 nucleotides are TGTGCCAGCAGTTTGGACAACTATGGCTACACCTTC.

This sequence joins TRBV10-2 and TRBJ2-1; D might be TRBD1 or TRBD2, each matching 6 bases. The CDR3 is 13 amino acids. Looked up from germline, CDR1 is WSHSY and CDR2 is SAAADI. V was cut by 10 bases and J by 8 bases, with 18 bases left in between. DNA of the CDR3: TGCGCCATCCAGAAGGTCGGGGGCGATGAGCAGTTCTTC. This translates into CAIQKVGGDEQFF.

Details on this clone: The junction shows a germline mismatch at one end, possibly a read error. The CDR3 nucleotides read TGTGCCAGCATCTTTGGGACAGGGCACCGGGGAGCTGTTTTT. It yields the protein CASIFGTGHRGAVF. This sequence joins TRBV6-1 and TRBJ2-2; 9 positions agree with TRBD1. CDR3 size: 14 residues. Germline V gene data show CDR1 as MNHNS and CDR2 as SASEGT.

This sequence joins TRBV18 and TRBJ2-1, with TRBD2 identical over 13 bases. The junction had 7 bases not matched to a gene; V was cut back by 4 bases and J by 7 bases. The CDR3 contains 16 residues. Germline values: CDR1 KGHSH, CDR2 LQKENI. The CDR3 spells CASSRGLAGVQNEQFF. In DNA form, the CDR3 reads TGTGCCAGCTCACGAGGACTAGCGGGAGTTCAGAATGAGCAGTTCTTC.

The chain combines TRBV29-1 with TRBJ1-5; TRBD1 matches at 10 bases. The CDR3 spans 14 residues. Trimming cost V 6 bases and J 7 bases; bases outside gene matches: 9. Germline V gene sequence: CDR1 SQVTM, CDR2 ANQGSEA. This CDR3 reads CSVMTGGVGQPQHF. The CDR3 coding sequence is TGCAGCGTCATGACAGGGGGCGTGGGGCAGCCCCAGCATTTT. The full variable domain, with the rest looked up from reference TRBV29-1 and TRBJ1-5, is SAVISQKPSRDICQRGTSLTIQCQVDSQVTMMFWYRQQPGQSLTLIATANQGSEATYESGFVIDKFPISRPNLTFSTLTVSNMSPEDSSIYLCSVMTGGVGQPQHFGDGTRLSIL.

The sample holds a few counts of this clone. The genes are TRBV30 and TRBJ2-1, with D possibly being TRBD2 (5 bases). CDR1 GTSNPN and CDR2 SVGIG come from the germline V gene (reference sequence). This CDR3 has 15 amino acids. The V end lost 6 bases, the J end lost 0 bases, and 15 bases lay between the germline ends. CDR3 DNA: TGTGCCTGCCCCGGGCTAGCCCCCTCCTACAATGAGCAGTTCTTC. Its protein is CACPGLAPSYNEQFF.

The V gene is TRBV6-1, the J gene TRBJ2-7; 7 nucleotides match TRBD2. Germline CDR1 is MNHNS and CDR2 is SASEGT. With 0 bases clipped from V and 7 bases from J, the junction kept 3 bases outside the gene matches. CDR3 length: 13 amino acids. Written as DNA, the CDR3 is TGTGCCAGCAGTGAAGCCCAGGGAGGGGAGCAGTACTTC. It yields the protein CASSEAQGGEQYF.

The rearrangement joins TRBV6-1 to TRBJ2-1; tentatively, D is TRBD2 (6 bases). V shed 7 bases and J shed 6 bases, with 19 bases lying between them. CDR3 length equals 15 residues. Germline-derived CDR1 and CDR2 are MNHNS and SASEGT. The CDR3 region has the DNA TGTGCCAGCAAGCAGTCGGCTAGCGCGGGCAATGAGCAGTTCTTC. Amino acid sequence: CASKQSASAGNEQFF.

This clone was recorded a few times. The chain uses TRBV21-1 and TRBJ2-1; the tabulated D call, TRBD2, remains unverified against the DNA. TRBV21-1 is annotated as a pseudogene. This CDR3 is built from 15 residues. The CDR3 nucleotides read TGTGCCAGCAGCCCCGAGGGACTAGACGGCAATGAGCAGTTCTTC. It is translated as CASSPEGLDGNEQFF.

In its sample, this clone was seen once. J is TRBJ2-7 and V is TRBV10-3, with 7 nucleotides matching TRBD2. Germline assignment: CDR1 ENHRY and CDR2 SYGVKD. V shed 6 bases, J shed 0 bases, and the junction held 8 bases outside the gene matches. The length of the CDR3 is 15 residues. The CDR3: CAIRSSSGTSYEQYF. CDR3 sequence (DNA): TGTGCCATCAGATCCTCTAGCGGAACCTCCTACGAGCAGTACTTC.

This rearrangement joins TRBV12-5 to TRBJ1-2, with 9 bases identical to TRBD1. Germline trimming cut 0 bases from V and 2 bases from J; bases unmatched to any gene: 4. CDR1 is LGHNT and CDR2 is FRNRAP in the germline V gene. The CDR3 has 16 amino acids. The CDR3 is CASGLVLTGGNYGYTF. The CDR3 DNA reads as TGTGCTAGTGGTTTGGTACTGACAGGGGGGAACTATGGCTACACCTTC.

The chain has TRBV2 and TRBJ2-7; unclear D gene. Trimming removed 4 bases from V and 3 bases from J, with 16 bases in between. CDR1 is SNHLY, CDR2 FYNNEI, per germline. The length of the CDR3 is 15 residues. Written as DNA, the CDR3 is TGTGCCAGCAGTGTCGGGTATTCAAGGATCTACGAGCAGTACTTC. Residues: CASSVGYSRIYEQYF. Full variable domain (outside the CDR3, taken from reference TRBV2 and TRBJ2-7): EPEVTQTPSHQVTQMGQEVILRCVPISNHLYFYWYRQILGQKVEFLVSFYNNEISEKSEIFDDQFSVERPDGSNFTLKIRSTKLEDSAMYFCASSVGYSRIYEQYFGPGTRLTVT.

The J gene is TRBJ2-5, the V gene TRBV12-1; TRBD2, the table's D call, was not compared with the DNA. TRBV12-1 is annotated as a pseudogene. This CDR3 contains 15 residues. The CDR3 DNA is TGTGCCAGCAGCTTTGAACTAGCGGGAGGGGAGACCCAGTACTTC. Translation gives CASSFELAGGETQYF.

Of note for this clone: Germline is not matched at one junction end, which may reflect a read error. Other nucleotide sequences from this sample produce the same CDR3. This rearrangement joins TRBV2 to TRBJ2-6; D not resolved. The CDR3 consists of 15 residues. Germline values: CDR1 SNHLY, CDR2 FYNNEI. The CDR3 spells CASSTSGPGANVLTF. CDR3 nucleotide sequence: TGCGCCAGCAGCACCTCGGGCCCTGGGGCCAACGTCCTGACTTTC.

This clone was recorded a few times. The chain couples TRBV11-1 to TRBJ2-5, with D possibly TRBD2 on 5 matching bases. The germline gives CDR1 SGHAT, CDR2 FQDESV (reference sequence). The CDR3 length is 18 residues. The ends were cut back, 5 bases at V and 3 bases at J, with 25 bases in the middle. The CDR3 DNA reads TGTGCCAGCAGCCCCCGTTTAACCTCTAGCTACCTAAAAGAGACCCAGTACTTC. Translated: CASSPRLTSSYLKETQYF.

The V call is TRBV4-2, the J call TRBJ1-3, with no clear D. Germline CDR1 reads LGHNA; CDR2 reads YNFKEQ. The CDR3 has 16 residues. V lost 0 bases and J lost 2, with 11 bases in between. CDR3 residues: CASSQDPLSPGNTIYF. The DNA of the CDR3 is TGTGCCAGCAGCCAAGATCCCCTAAGCCCTGGAAACACCATATATTTT.

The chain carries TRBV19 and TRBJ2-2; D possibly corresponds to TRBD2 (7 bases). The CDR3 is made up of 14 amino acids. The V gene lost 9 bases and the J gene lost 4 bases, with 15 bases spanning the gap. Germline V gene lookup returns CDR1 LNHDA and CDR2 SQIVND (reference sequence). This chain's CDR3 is CASRGAESTGELFF. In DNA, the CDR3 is TGTGCCAGCCGGGGGGCGGAGAGCACCGGGGAGCTGTTTTTT.

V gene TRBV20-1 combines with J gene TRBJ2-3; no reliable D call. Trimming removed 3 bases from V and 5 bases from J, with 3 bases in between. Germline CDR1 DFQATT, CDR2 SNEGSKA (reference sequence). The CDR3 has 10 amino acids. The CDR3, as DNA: TGCAGTGCTAGGAGAGATACGCAGTATTTT. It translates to CSARRDTQYF.

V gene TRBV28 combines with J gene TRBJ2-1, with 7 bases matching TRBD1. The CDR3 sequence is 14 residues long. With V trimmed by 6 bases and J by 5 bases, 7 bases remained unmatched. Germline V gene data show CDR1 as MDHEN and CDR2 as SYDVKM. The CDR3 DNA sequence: TGTGCCAGCAGGCCCGGGACAGCCGACAATGAGCAGTTCTTC. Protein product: CASRPGTADNEQFF.

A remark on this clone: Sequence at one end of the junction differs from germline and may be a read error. CDR3 bases: TGTGCCAGCAGTCTCAATGACCCTGGGACTAGCACACGGAGGCACTTC. Amino acids: CASSLNDPGTSTRRHF. This rearrangement joins TRBV28 to TRBJ2-5, with TRBD2 identical over 9 bases. Looked up from germline, CDR1 is MDHEN and CDR2 is SYDVKM. CDR3 size: 16 residues.

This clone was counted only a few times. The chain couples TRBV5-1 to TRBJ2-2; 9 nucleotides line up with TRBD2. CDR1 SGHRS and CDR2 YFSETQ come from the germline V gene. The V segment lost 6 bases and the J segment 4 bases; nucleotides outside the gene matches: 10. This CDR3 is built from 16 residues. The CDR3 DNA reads TGCGCCAGCATGGAGGGTAGCGGGAGAACCACCGGGGAGCTGTTTTTT. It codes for CASMEGSGRTTGELFF.

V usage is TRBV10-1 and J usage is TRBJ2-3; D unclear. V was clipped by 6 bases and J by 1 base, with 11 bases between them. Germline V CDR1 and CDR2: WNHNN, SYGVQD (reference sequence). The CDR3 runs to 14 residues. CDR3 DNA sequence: TGCGCCAGCAGCGGCACTACCGGCACAGATACGCAGTATTTT. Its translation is CASSGTTGTDTQYF.

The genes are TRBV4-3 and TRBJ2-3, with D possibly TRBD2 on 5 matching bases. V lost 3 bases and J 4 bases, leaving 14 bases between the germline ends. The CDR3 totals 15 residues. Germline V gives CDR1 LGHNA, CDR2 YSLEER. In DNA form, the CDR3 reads TGCGCCAGCAGCCAGTCAGATCTAGCATCAGATACGCAGTATTTT. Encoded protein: CASSQSDLASDTQYF.

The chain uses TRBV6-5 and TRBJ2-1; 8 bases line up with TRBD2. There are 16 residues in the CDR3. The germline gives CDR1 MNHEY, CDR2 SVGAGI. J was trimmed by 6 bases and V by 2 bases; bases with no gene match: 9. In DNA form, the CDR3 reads TGTGCCAGCAGTTACCCTGACTCTAGCGGGCTCAATGAGCAGTTCTTC. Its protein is CASSYPDSSGLNEQFF.

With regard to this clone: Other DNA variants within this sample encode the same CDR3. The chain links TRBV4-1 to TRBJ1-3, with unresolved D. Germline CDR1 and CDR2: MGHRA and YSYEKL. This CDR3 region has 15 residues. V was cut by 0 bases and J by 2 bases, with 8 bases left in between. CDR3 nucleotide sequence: TGCGCCAGCAGCCAAGACCCGGGAACTGGAAACACCATATATTTT. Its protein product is CASSQDPGTGNTIYF.